This T cell receptor beta chain was profiled in a study of blood T cell repertoires in COVID-19. Across the study: The United States, Italy and Spain provided the acute and convalescent COVID-19 samples. From T cells, B-cell-depleted T cells, or PBMCs came the material, which was cDNA or gDNA.

Germline loops: CDR1 SNHLY, CDR2 FYNNEI. The length of the CDR3 is 15 residues. Losses at the gene ends were 4 bases for V and 0 bases for J; bases not matched to a gene: 5. How the authors handled the data: Researchers report that nucleated cell counts were estimated from reference gene primer amplification. Profiling relied on immunoSEQ multiplex PCR, and the TCRdb table lists in-frame clones only, not all of them. V, J and clone size were drawn from that table, and D and trimming were deduced from the DNA. The sample has roughly 190,000 clones, about four fifths seen once. The chain combines TRBV2 with TRBJ2-7; TRBD1 aligns across 8 bases. Input material: peripheral blood. This clonotype was obtained from a woman aged 65 to 85 with active or convalescent COVID-19. CDR3 nucleotide sequence: TGTGCCAGCAGTGTAGGACAGGGAAGCTCCTACGAGCAGTACTTC. Protein: CASSVGQGSSYEQYF. Looking up the rest from reference TRBV2 and TRBJ2-7 gives the full variable domain: EPEVTQTPSHQVTQMGQEVILRCVPISNHLYFYWYRQILGQKVEFLVSFYNNEISEKSEIFDDQFSVERPDGSNFTLKIRSTKLEDSAMYFCASSVGQGSSYEQYFGPGTRLTVT.